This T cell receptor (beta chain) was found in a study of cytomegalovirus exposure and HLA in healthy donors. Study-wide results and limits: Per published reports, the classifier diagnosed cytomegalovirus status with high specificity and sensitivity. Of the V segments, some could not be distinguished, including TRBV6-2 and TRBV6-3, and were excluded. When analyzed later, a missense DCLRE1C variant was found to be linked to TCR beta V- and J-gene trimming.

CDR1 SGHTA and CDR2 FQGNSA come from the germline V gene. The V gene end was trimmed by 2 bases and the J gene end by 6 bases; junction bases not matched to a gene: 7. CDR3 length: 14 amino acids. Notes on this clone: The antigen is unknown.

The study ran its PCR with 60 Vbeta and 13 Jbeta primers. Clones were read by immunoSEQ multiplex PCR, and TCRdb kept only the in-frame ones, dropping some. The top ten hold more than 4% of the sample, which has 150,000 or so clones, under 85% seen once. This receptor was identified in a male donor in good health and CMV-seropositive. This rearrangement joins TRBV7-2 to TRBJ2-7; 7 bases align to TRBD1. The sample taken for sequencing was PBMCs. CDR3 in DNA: TGTGCCAGCAGCTTAAAGGGGGCGCAAAGCGAGCAGTACTTC. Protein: CASSLKGAQSEQYF.